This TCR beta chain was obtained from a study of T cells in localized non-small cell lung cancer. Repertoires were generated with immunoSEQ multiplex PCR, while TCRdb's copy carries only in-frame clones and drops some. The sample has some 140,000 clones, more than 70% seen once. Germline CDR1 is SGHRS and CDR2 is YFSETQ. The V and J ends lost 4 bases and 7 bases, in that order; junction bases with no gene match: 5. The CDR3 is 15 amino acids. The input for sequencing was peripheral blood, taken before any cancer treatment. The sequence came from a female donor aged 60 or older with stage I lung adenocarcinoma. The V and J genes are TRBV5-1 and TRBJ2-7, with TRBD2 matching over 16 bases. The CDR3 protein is CASSTGTSGRGEQYF. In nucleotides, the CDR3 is TGCGCCAGCAGCACCGGGACTAGCGGGAGGGGTGAGCAGTACTTC. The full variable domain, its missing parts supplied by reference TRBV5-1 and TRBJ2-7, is KAGVTQTPRYLIKTRGQQVTLSCSPISGHRSVSWYQQTPGQGLQFLFEYFSETQRNKGNFPGRFSGRQFSNSRSEMNVSTLELGDSALYLCASSTGTSGRGEQYFGPGTRLTVT.